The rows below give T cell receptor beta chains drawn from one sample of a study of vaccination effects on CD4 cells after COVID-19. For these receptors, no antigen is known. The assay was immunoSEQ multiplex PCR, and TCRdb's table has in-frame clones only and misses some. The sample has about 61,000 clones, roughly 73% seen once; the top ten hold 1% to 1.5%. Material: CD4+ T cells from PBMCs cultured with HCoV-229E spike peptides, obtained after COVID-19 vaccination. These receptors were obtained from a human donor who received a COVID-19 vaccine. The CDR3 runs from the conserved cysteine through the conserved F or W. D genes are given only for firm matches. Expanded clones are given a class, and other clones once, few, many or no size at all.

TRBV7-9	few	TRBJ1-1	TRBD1	CASSLEHRGWISDTEAFF	TGTGCCAGCAGCCTAGAACACAGGGGTTGGATCTCGGACACTGAAGCTTTCTTT
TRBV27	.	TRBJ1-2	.	CASRRTGGAGYGYTF	TGTGCCAGCAGGCGGACCGGGGGCGCCGGCTATGGCTACACCTTC
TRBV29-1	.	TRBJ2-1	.	CSVEQAEGNEQFF	TGCAGCGTTGAACAGGCGGAGGGCAATGAGCAGTTCTTC
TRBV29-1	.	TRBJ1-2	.	CSVEGGPYGYTF	TGCAGCGTTGAGGGTGGGCCCTATGGCTACACCTTC
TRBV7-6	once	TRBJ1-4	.	CASSRDTPTNEKLFF	TGTGCCAGCAGCCGAGACACCCCAACTAATGAAAAACTGTTTTTT
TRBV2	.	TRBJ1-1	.	CASSEWGENTEAFF	TGTGCCAGCAGTGAATGGGGCGAGAACACTGAAGCTTTCTTT
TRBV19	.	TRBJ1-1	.	CASSIDGAASEAFF	TGTGCCAGTAGTATAGACGGGGCGGCGTCTGAAGCTTTCTTT
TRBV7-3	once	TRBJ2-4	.	CASSRKGGDIQYF	TGTGCCAGCAGCCGAAAGGGGGGGGACATTCAGTACTTC
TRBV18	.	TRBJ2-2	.	CASSPVQGDTGELFF	TGTGCCAGCTCACCAGTGCAGGGAGACACCGGGGAGCTGTTTTTT
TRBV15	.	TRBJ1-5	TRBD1	CATSRGGQHTRQGPYWPQHF	TGTGCCACCAGCAGAGGGGGGCAACATACCCGACAGGGGCCCTATTGGCCCCAGCATTTT
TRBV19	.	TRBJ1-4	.	CASSPRGQNEKLFF	TGTGCCAGTAGTCCCCGCGGCCAAAATGAAAAACTGTTTTTT
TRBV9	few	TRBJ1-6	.	CASSVEQISSPLHF	TGTGCCAGCAGCGTAGAACAGATAAGTTCACCCCTCCACTTT
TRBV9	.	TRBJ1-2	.	CASSVQGCYTF	TGTGCCAGCAGCGTACAGGGATGCTACACCTTC
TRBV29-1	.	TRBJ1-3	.	CSVKGMGGNTIYF	TGCAGCGTTAAGGGGATGGGTGGAAACACCATATATTTT
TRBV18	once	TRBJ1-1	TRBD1	CASSPPRQGRGTEAFF	TGTGCCAGCTCACCACCCCGACAGGGGAGGGGCACTGAAGCTTTCTTT
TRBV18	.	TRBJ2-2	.	CASSLTTNTGELFF	TGTGCCAGCTCCCTCACAACGAACACCGGGGAGCTGTTTTTT
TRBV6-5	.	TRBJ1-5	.	CASMDTGHQPQHF	TGTGCCAGCATGGATACAGGGCATCAGCCCCAGCATTTT
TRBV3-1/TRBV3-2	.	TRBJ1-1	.	CASSHPNSGSTEAFF	TGTGCCAGCAGCCATCCCAATTCAGGGAGTACTGAAGCTTTCTTT
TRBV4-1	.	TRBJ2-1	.	CASSQDNYNEQFF	TGCGCCAGCAGCCAAGACAACTACAATGAGCAGTTCTTC
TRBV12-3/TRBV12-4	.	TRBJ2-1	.	CASSLEGIQFF	TGTGCCAGCAGTTTAGAAGGTATTCAGTTCTTC
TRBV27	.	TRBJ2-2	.	CASTLTLDQTGELFF	TGTGCCAGCACCTTAACCCTCGATCAGACCGGGGAGCTGTTTTTT
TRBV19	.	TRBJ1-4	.	CASSIGRVVDAKEKLFF	TGTGCCAGTAGTATAGGTCGGGTCGTCGACGCCAAGGAAAAACTGTTTTTT
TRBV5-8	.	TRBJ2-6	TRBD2	CASSSQAGRWANVLTF	TGTGCCAGCAGCTCCCAAGCGGGGAGGTGGGCCAACGTCCTGACTTTC
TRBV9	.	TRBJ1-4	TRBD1	CASSVGTGSATNEKLFF	TGTGCCAGCAGCGTAGGGACAGGGAGTGCAACTAATGAAAAACTGTTTTTT
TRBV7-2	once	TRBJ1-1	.	CASSLPTTGSRTEAFF	TGTGCCAGCAGCCTTCCAACGACAGGTTCGAGGACTGAAGCTTTCTTT
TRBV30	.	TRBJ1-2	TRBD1	CAWRIPLGQTFYGYTF	TGTGCCTGGAGAATACCTTTGGGACAGACTTTCTATGGCTACACCTTC
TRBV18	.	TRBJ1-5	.	CASSPDNNQPQHF	TGTGCCAGCTCACCCGACAACAATCAGCCCCAGCATTTT
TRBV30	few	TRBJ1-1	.	CGGANTEAFF	TGTGGTGGGGCAAACACTGAAGCTTTCTTT
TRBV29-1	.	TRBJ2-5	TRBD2	CSVEPLAEETQYF	TGCAGCGTTGAACCACTAGCGGAAGAGACCCAGTACTTC
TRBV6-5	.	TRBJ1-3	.	CASTPFSGNTIYF	TGTGCCAGCACTCCTTTTTCTGGAAACACCATATATTTT
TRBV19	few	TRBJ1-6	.	CASWPGRPNSPLHF	TGTGCCAGTTGGCCGGGACGACCAAATTCACCCCTCCACTTT
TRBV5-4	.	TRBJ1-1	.	CASSFDREAFF	TGTGCCAGCAGCTTCGACCGAGAAGCTTTCTTT